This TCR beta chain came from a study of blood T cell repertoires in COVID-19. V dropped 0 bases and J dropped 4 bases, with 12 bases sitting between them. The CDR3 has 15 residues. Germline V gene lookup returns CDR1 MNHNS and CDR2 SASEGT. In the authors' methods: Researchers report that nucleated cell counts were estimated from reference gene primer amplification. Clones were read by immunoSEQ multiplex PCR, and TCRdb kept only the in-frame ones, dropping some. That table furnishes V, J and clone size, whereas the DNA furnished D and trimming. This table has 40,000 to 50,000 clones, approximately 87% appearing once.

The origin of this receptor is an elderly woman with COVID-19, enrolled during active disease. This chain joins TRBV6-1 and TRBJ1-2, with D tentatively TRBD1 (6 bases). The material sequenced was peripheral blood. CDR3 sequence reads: CASSEAQGGIYGYTF. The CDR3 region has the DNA TGTGCCAGCAGTGAAGCACAGGGTGGTATCTATGGCTACACCTTC.